The sample holds a few counts of the clone carrying this T cell receptor beta chain. Its antigen is unknown. This entry belongs to a study of T cell repertoires in cytomegalovirus infection. Whole-study results and caveats: Identification of carriers of CMV plus the relevant HLA was achieved through cumulative public TCR beta family frequency.

A single record per CDR3 protein comes from TCRdb applying MiXCR to the reads. The sample yields around 770,000 distinct CDR3 sequences, 29% seen once. The CDR3 sequence is 15 residues long. Germline V lookup: CDR1 SNHLY, CDR2 FYNNEI. Losses at the gene ends were 8 bases for V and 2 bases for J; bases not matched to a gene: 10. The specimen was cultured CD8+ T cells from PBMCs, collected from culture after CMV antigen stimulation. The chain carries TRBV2 and TRBJ2-7, with 9 positions matching TRBD1. The sequence was obtained from a human donor in good health (CMV status not recorded). Some clones in this sample may be carry-over from other donors' samples. The CDR3 loop is CASGGQGRGAYEQYF. In nucleotides, the CDR3 is TGTGCCAGCGGGGGACAGGGCCGAGGGGCCTACGAGCAGTACTTC. The full variable domain, in which reference TRBV2 and TRBJ2-7 provide the parts outside the CDR3, is EPEVTQTPSHQVTQMGQEVILRCVPISNHLYFYWYRQILGQKVEFLVSFYNNEISEKSEIFDDQFSVERPDGSNFTLKIRSTKLEDSAMYFCASGGQGRGAYEQYFGPGTRLTVT.